This T cell receptor beta chain was retrieved from a study of blood T cell repertoires in COVID-19. About the study: PBMCs, B-cell-depleted T cells, or T cells were the source of the cDNA or gDNA that made up the material.

CDR3 length: 14 residues. Losses at the gene ends were 3 bases for V and 4 bases for J; bases not matched to a gene: 5. Germline V gives CDR1 SGDLS, CDR2 YYNGEE. Authors' methods: Amplification of reference gene primers provided the estimated nucleated cell counts. Generated by immunoSEQ multiplex PCR, the TCRdb table keeps only in-frame clones and is missing some. Clone size and the V and J calls come from that table; the DNA yielded D and trimming. The table records tens of thousands of clones, more than 75% of them present only once. The sequence came from a man aged 55 to 69 with acute or convalescent COVID-19. The source material was peripheral blood. The gene calls are TRBV9 and TRBJ2-7; 9 nucleotides line up with TRBD2. DNA of the CDR3: TGTGCCAGCAGCGGGGGCGGGGGGGCGTACGAGCAGTACTTC. This sequence encodes CASSGGGGAYEQYF.